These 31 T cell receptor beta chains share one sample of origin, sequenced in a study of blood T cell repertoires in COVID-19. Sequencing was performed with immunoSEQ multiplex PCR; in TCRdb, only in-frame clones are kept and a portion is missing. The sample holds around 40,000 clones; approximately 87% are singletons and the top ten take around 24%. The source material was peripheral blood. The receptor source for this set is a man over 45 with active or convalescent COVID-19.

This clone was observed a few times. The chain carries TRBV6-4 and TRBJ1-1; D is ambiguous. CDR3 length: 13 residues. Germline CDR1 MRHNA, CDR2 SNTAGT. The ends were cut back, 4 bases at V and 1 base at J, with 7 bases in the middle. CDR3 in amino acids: CASSVGANTEAFF. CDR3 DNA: TGTGCCAGCAGTGTTGGAGCGAACACTGAAGCTTTCTTT.

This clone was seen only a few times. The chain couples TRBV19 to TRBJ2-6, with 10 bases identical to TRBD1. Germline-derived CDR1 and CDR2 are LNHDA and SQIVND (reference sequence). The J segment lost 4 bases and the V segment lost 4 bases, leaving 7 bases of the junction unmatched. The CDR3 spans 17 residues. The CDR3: CASSSIDRGRGANVLTF. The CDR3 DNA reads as TGTGCCAGTAGTAGTATAGACAGGGGGCGAGGGGCCAACGTCCTGACTTTC.

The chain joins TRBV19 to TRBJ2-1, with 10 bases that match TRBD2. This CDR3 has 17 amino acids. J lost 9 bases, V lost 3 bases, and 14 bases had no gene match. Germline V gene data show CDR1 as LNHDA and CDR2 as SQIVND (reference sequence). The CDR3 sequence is CASSMTRLAGASGEQFF. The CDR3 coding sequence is TGTGCCAGTAGTATGACCCGCCTAGCGGGAGCGTCGGGTGAGCAGTTCTTC.

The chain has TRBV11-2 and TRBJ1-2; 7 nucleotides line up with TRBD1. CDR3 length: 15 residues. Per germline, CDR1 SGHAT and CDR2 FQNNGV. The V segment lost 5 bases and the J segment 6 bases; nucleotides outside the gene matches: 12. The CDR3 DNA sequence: TGTGCCAGCAGCCGACGCCAATCTGACAGGGATGGCTACACCTTC. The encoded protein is CASSRRQSDRDGYTF.

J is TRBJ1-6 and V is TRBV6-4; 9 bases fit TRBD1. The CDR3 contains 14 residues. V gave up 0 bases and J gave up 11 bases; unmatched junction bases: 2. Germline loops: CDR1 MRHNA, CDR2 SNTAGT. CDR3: CASSDSTGGPPLHF. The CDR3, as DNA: TGTGCCAGCAGTGACTCGACAGGGGGACCACCCCTCCACTTT.

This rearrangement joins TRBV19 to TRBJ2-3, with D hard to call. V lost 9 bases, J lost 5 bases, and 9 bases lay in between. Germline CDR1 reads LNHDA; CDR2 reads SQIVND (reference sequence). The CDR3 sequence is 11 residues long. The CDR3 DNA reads TGTGCCAGACATAAGCGAGATACGCAGTATTTT. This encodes CARHKRDTQYF.

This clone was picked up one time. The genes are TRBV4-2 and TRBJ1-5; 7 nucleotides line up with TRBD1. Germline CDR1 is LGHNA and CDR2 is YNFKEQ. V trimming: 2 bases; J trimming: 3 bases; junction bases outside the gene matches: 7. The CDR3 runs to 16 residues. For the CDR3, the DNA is TGTGCCAGCAGCCAATTTTTCGACAGGGACAATCAGCCCCAGCATTTT. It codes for CASSQFFDRDNQPQHF.

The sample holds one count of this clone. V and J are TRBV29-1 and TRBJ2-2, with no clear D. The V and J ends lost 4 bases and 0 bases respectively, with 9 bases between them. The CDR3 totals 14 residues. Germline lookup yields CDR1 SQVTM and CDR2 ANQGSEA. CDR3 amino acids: CSVGSTSNTGELFF. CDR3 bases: TGCAGCGTTGGGAGTACCTCGAACACCGGGGAGCTGTTTTTT.

The CDR3 loop is CASSPPAGVVEKLFF. DNA of the CDR3: TGTGCCAGCTCACCACCGGCAGGGGTAGTTGAAAAACTGTTTTTT. V is TRBV18 and J is TRBJ1-4, with D perhaps TRBD1 (6 bases). The CDR3 sequence is 15 residues long. Deletions cut 0 bases from V and 7 bases from J, with 12 bases between. Per germline, CDR1 KGHSH and CDR2 LQKENI.

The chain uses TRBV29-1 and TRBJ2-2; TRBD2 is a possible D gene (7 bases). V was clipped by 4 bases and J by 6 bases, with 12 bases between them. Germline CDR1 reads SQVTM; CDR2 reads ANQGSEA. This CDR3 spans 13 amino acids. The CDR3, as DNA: TGCAGCGTTGGGGGGGGCGGGGCCGGGGAGCTGTTTTTT. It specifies CSVGGGGAGELFF.

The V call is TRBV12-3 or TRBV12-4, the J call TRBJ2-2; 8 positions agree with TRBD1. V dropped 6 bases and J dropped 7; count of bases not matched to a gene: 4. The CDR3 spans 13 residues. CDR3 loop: CASRGQVVGELFF. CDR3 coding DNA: TGTGCCAGCAGGGGACAGGTTGTCGGGGAGCTGTTTTTT.

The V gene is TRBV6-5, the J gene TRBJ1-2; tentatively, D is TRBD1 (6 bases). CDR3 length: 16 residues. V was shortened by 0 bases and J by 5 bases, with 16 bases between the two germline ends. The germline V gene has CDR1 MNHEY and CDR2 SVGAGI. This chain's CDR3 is CASSYSQGQRTYGYTF. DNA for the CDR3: TGTGCCAGCAGTTACTCCCAGGGGCAGAGAACTTATGGCTACACCTTC.

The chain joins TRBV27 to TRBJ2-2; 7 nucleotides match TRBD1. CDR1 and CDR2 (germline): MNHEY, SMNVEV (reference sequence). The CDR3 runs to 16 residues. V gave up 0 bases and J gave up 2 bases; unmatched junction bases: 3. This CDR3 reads CASSLSGQLNTGELFF. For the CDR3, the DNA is TGTGCCAGCAGTTTATCGGGACAGTTAAACACCGGGGAGCTGTTTTTT.

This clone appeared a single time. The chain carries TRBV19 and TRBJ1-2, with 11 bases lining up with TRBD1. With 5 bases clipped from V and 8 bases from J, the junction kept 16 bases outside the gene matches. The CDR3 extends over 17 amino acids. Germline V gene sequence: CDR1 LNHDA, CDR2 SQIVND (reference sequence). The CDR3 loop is CASSPRTGGFEVRGYTF. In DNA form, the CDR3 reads TGTGCCAGTAGTCCACGGACAGGGGGCTTCGAAGTGAGGGGCTACACCTTC. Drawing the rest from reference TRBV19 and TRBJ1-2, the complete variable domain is DGGITQSPKYLFRKEGQNVTLSCEQNLNHDAMYWYRQDPGQGLRLIYYSQIVNDFQKGDIAEGYSVSREKKESFPLTVTSAQKNPTAFYLCASSPRTGGFEVRGYTFGSGTRLTVV.

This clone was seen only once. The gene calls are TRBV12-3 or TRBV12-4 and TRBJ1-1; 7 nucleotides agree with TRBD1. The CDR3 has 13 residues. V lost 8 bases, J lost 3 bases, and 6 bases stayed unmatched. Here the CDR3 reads CASATGEDTEAFF. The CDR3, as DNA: TGTGCCAGCGCCACAGGGGAAGACACTGAAGCTTTCTTT.

Here the CDR3 DNA reads TGTGCCAGCAGCACGACAGGGGGCTTCACTGAAGCTTTCTTT. It specifies CASSTTGGFTEAFF. The genes are TRBV7-8 and TRBJ1-1; 10 bases fit TRBD1. The trim removed 5 bases at V and 4 bases at J, leaving 4 bases unmatched. The V gene's germline CDR1 is SGHVS and CDR2 FQNEAQ. CDR3 length: 14 residues.

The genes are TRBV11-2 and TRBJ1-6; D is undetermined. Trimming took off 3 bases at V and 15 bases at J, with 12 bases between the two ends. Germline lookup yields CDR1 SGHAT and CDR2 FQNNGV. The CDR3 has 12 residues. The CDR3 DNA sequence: TGTGCCAGCAGCTTGGCGGCCGCGGTCCTCCACTTT. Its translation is CASSLAAAVLHF.

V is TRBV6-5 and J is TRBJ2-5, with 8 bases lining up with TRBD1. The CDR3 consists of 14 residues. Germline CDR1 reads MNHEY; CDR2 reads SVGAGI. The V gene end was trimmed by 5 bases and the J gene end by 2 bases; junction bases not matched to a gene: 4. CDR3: CASSNYRGQETQYF. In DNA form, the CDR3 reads TGTGCCAGCAGTAACTACAGGGGGCAAGAGACCCAGTACTTC.

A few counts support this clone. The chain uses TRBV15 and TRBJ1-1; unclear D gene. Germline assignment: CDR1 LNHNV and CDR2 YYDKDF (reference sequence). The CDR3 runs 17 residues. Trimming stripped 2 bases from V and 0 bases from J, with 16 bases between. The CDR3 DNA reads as TGTGCCACCAGCAGAACCGGTGGAGGGCCCATGAACACTGAAGCTTTCTTT. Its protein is CATSRTGGGPMNTEAFF. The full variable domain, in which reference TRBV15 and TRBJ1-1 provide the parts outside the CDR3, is DAMVIQNPRYQVTQFGKPVTLSCSQTLNHNVMYWYQQKSSQAPKLLFHYYDKDFNNEADTPDNFQSRRPNTSFCFLDIRSPGLGDTAMYLCATSRTGGGPMNTEAFFGQGTRLTVV.

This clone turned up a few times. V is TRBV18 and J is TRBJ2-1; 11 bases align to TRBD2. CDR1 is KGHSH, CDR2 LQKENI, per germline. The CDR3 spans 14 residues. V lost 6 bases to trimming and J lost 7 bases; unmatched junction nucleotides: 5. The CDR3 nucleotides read TGTGCCAGCTCCCCTACTAGCGGGAGTAATGAGCAGTTCTTC. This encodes CASSPTSGSNEQFF.

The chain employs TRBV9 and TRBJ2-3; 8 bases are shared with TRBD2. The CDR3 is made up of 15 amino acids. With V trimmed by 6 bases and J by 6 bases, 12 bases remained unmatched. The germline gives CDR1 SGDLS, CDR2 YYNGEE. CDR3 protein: CASTPSGGAQDTQYF. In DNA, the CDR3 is TGTGCCAGCACCCCCTCGGGGGGGGCGCAGGATACGCAGTATTTT.

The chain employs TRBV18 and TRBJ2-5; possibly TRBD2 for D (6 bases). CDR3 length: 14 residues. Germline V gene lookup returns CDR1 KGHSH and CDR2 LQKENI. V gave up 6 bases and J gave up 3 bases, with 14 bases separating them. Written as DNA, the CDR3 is TGTGCCAGCTCCCCCTTGTGGAGGGAAGAGACCCAGTACTTC. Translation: CASSPLWREETQYF.

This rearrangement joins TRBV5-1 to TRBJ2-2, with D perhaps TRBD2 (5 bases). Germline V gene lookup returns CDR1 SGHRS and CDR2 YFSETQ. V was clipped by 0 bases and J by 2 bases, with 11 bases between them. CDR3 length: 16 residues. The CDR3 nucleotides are TGCGCCAGCAGCTTGGTTGGGAGCCCTAACACCGGGGAGCTGTTTTTT. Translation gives CASSLVGSPNTGELFF. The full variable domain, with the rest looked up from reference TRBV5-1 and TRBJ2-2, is KAGVTQTPRYLIKTRGQQVTLSCSPISGHRSVSWYQQTPGQGLQFLFEYFSETQRNKGNFPGRFSGRQFSNSRSEMNVSTLELGDSALYLCASSLVGSPNTGELFFGEGSRLTVL.

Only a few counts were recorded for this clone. The DNA for the CDR3 is TGTGCCAGCAGCGCTCGGGACTTAGGTTGGACCAACAATGAGCAGTTCTTC. Translation gives CASSARDLGWTNNEQFF. The chain is built from TRBV7-9 and TRBJ2-1, with D tentatively TRBD2 (6 bases). V was trimmed by 5 bases and J by 5 bases, leaving 22 bases between them. CDR3 length: 17 residues. CDR1 SEHNR and CDR2 FQNEAQ come from the germline V gene (reference sequence).

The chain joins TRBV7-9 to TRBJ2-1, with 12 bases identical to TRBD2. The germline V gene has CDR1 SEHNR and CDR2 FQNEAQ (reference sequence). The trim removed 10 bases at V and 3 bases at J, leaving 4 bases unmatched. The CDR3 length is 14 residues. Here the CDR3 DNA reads TGTGCCACCGAGGGACTAGCGGGCTACAATGAGCAGTTCTTC. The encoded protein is CATEGLAGYNEQFF.

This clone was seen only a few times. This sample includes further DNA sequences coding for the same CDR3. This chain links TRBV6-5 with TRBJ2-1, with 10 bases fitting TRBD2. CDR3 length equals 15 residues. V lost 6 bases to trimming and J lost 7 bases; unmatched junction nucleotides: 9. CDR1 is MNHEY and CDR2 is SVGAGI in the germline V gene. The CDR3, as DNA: TGTGCCAGCAGAGAGCGGGGGGGCCTTGGGAATGAGCAGTTCTTC. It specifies CASRERGGLGNEQFF.

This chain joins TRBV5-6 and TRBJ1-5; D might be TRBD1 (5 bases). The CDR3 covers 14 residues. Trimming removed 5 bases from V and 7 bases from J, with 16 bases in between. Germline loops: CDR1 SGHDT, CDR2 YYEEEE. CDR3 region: CASSRANQGQPQHF. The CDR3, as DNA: TGTGCCAGCAGTCGGGCGAATCAGGGACAGCCCCAGCATTTT. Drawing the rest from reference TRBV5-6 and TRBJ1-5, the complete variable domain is DAGVTQSPTHLIKTRGQQVTLRCSPKSGHDTVSWYQQALGQGPQFIFQYYEEEERQRGNFPDRFSGHQFPNYSSELNVNALLLGDSALYLCASSRANQGQPQHFGDGTRLSIL.

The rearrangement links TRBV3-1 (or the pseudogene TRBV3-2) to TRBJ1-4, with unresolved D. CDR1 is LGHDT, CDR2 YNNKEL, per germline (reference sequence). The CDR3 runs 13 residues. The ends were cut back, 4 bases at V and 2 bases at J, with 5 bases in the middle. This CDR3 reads CASSLSTNEKLFF. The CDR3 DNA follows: TGTGCCAGCAGCCTATCTACTAATGAAAAACTGTTTTTT.

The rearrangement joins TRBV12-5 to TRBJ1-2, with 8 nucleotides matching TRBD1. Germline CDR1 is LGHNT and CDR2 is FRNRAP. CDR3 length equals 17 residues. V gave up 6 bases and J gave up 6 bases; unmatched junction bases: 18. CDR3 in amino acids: CASGLGAGGFVQDGYTF. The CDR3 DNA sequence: TGTGCTAGTGGACTGGGGGCAGGGGGCTTCGTGCAGGATGGCTACACCTTC.

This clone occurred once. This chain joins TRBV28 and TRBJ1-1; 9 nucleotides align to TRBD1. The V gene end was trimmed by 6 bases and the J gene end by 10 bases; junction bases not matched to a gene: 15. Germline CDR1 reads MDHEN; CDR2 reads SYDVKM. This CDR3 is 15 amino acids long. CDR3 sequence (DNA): TGTGCCAGCAGCCCCCTTGGACAGGGGAAGTTGGGAGCTTTCTTT. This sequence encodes CASSPLGQGKLGAFF.

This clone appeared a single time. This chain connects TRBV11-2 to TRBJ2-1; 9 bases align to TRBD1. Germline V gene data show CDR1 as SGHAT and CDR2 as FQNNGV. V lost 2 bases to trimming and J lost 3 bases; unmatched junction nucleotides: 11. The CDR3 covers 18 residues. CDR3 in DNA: TGTGCCAGCAGCTTACCCGGGACAGGGCGGGGCCTCTACAATGAGCAGTTCTTC. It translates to CASSLPGTGRGLYNEQFF.